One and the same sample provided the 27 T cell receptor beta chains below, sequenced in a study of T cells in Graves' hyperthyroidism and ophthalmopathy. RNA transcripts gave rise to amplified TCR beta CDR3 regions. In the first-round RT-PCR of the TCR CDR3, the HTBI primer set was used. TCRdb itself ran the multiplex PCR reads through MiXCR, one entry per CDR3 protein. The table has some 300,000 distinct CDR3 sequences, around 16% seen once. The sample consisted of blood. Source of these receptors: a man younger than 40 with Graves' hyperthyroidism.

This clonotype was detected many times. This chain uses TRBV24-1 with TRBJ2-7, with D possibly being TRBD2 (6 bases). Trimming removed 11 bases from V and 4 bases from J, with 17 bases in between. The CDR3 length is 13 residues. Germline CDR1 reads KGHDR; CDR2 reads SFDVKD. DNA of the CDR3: TGTGCCAGGGAGGAGTCTTCCGAATACGAGCAGTACTTC. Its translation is CAREESSEYEQYF.

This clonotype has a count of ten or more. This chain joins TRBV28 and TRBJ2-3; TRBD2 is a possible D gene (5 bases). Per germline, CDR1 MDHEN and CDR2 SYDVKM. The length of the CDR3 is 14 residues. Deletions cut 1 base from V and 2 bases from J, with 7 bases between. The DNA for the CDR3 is TGTGCCAGCAGTTTATTGAGGGCCACAGATACGCAGTATTTT. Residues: CASSLLRATDTQYF. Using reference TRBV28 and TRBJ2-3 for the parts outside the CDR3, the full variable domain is DVKVTQSSRYLVKRTGEKVFLECVQDMDHENMFWYRQDPGLGLRLIYFSYDVKMKEKGDIPEGYSVSREKKERFSLILESASTNQTSMYLCASSLLRATDTQYFGPGTRLTVL.

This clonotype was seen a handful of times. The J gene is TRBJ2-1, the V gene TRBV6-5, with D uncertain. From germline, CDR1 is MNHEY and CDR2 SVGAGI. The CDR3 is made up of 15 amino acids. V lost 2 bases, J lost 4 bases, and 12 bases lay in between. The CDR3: CASSYDGVPYNEQFF. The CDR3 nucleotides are TGTGCCAGCAGTTACGATGGGGTTCCTTACAATGAGCAGTTCTTC.

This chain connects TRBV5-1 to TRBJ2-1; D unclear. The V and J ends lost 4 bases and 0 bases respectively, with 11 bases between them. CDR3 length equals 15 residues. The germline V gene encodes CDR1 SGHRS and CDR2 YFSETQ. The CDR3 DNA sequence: TGCGCCAGCAGCGCGGTAAGGGTCTCCTACAATGAGCAGTTCTTC. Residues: CASSAVRVSYNEQFF.

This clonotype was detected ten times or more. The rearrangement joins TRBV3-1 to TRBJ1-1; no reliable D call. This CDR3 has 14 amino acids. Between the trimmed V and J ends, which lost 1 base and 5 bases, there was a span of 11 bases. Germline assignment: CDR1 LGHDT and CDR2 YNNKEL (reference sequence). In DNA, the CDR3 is TGTGCCAGCAGCCAAGGCGCGGTTTCGACTGAAGCTTTCTTT. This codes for CASSQGAVSTEAFF.

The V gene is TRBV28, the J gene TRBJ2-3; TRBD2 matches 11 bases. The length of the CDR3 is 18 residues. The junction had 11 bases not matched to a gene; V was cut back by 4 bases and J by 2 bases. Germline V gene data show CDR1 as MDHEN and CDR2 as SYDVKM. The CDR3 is CASSSVGTSGPLTDTQYF. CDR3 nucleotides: TGTGCCAGCAGTTCCGTGGGGACTAGCGGACCACTCACAGATACGCAGTATTTT. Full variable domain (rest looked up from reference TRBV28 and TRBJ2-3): DVKVTQSSRYLVKRTGEKVFLECVQDMDHENMFWYRQDPGLGLRLIYFSYDVKMKEKGDIPEGYSVSREKKERFSLILESASTNQTSMYLCASSSVGTSGPLTDTQYFGPGTRLTVL.

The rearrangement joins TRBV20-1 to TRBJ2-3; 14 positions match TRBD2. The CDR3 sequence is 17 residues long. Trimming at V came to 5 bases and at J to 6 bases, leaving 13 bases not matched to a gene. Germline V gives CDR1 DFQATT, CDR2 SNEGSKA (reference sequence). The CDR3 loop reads CSASGTSGSLLLDTQYF. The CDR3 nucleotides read TGCAGTGCTTCCGGGACTAGCGGGAGCCTACTGCTTGATACGCAGTATTTT.

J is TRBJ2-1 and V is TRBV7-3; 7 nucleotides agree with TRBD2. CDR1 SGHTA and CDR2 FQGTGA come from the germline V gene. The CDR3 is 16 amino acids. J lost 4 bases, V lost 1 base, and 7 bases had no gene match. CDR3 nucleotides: TGTGCCAGCAGCTTAAGGGGGGGGGGAACATACAATGAGCAGTTCTTC. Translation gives CASSLRGGGTYNEQFF.

In DNA form, the CDR3 reads TGCGCCAGCAGCTGGGGTCCCGGGACAGGGATCAATCAGCCCCAGCATTTT. It codes for CASSWGPGTGINQPQHF. The chain recombines TRBV5-1 with TRBJ1-5; TRBD1 matches 9 bases. The CDR3 has 17 amino acids. Germline trimming cut 3 bases from V and 3 bases from J; bases unmatched to any gene: 10. Germline V gene sequence: CDR1 SGHRS, CDR2 YFSETQ.

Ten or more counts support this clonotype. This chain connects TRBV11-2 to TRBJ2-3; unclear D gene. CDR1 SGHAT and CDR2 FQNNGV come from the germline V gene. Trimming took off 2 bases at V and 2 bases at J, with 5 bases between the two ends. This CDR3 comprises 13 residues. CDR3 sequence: CASSLLITDTQYF. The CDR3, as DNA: TGTGCCAGCAGCTTATTAATCACAGATACGCAGTATTTT.

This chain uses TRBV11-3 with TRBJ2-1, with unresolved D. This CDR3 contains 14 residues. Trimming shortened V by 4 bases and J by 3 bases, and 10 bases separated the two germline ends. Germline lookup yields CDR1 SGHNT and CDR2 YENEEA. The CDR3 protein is CASSSTENYNEQFF. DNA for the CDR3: TGTGCCAGCAGCTCGACGGAAAACTACAATGAGCAGTTCTTC.

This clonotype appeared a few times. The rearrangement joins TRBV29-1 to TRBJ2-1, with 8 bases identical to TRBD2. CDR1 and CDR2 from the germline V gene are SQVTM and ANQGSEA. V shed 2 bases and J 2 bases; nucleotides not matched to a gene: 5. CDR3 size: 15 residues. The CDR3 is CSVELAGSTYNEQFF. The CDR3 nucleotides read TGCAGCGTTGAATTAGCGGGATCGACCTACAATGAGCAGTTCTTC.

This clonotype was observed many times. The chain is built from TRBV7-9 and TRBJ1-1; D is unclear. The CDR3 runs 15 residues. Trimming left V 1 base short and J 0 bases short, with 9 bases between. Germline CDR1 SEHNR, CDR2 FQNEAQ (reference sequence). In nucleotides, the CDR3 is TGTGCCAGCAGCTTAGAAGGTACTTTGAACACTGAAGCTTTCTTT. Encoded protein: CASSLEGTLNTEAFF.

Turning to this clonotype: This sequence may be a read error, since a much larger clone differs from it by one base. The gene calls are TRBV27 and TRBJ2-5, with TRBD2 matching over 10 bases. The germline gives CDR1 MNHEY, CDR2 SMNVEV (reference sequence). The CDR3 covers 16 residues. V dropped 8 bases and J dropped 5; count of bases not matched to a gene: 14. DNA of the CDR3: TGTGCCAGCCGTGGGCAGTGGGGACTAGCGCCGGAGACCCAGTACTTC. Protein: CASRGQWGLAPETQYF.

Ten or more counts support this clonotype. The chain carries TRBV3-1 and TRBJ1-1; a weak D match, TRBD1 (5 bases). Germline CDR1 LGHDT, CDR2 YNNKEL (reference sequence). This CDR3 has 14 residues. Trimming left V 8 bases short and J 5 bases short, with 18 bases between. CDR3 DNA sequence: TGTGCCAGCTGCAACGGGGGGACCGGGACTGAAGCTTTCTTT. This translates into CASCNGGTGTEAFF.

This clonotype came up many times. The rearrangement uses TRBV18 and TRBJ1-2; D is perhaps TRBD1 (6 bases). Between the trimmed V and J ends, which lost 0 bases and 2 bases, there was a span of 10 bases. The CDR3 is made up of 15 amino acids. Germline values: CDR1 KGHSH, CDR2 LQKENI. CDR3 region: CASSPPGQGNYGYTF. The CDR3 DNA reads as TGTGCCAGCTCACCACCGGGCCAGGGGAACTATGGCTACACCTTC.

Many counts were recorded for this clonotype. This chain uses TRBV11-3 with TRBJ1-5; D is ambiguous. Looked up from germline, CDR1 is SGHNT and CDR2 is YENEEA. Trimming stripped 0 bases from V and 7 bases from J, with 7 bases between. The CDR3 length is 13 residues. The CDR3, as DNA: TGTGCCAGCAGCTTAGATATTGGACAGCCCCAGCATTTT. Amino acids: CASSLDIGQPQHF.

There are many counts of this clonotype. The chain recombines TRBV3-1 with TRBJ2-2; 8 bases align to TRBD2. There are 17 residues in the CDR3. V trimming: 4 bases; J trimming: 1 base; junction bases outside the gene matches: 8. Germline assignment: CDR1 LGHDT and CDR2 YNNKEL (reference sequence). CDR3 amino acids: CASSPSSGGENTGELFF. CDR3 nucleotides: TGTGCCAGCAGCCCGTCTTCCGGGGGGGAGAACACCGGGGAGCTGTTTTTT.

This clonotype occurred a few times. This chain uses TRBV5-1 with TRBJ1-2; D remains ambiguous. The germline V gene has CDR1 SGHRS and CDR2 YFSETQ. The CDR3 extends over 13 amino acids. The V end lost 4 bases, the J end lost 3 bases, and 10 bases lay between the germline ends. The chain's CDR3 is CASSRGVHYGYTF. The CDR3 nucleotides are TGCGCCAGCAGCCGGGGAGTTCACTATGGCTACACCTTC.

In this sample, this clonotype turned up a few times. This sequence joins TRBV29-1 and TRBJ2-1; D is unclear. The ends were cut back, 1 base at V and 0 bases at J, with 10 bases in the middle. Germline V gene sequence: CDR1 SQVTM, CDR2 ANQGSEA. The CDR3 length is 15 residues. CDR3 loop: CSVEGGESSYNEQFF. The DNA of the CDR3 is TGCAGCGTTGAAGGTGGGGAAAGCTCCTACAATGAGCAGTTCTTC.

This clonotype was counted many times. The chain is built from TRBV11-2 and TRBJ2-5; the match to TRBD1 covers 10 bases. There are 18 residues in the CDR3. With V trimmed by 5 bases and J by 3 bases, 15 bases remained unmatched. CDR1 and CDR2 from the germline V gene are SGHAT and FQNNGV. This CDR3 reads CASSPIRDRGVREETQYF. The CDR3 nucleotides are TGTGCCAGCAGCCCAATTAGGGACAGGGGAGTAAGGGAAGAGACCCAGTACTTC.

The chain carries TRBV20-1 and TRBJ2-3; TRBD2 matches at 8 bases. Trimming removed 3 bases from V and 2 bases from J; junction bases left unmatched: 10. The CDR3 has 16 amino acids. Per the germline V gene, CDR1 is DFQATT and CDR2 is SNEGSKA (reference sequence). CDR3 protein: CSASDSDSGDTDTQYF. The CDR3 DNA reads TGCAGTGCTAGTGATAGTGATAGCGGGGACACAGATACGCAGTATTTT.

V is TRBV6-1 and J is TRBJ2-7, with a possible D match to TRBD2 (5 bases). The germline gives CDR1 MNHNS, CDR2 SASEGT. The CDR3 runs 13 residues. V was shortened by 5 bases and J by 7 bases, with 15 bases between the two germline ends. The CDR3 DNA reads TGTGCCAGCAGTCGGACCGAGACTAATGAGCAGTACTTC. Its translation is CASSRTETNEQYF.

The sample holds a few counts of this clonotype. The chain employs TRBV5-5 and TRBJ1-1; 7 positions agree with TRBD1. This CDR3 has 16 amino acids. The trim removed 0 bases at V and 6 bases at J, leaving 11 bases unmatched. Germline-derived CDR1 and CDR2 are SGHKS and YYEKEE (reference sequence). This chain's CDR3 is CASSLGGTVFTAEAFF. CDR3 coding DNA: TGTGCCAGCAGCTTGGGTGGGACAGTCTTTACCGCTGAAGCTTTCTTT.

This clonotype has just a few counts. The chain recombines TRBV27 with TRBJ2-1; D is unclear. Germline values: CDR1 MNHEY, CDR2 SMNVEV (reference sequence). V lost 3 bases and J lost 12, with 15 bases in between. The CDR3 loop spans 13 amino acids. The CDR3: CASSFAHGYAQFF. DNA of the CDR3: TGTGCCAGCAGTTTCGCCCACGGTTATGCGCAGTTCTTC.

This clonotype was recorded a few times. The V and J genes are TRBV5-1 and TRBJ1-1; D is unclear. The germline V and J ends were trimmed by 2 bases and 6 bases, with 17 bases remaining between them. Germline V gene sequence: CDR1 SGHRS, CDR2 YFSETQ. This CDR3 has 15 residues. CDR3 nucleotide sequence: TGCGCCAGCAGCTTAGACATTACCCATTCCTCTGAAGCTTTCTTT. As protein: CASSLDITHSSEAFF.

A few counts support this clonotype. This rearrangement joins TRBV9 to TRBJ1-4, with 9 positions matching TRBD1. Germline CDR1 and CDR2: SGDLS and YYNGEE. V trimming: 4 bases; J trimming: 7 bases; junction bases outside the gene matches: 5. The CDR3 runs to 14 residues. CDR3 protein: CASSPYRGPEKLFF. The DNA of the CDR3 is TGTGCCAGCAGCCCCTACAGGGGGCCTGAAAAACTGTTTTTT.